A single sample is the source of the 12 T cell receptor beta chains below, sequenced in a study of T cell responses to AZD1222 COVID-19 vaccine. The protocol was immunoSEQ multiplex PCR, while the TCRdb copy is restricted to in-frame clones and leaves out a portion. The sample has about 73,000 clones, about nine tenths seen once. Sequences were derived from peripheral blood, sampled on day 0 of AZD1222 vaccination. The receptors were gathered from an adult in good health.

V is TRBV7-6 and J is TRBJ1-1, with 7 bases aligning to TRBD1. This CDR3 contains 15 residues. After removal of 8 bases from V and 0 bases from J, the junction contained 9 bases not matched to a gene. Germline CDR1 is SGHVS and CDR2 is FNYEAQ. The CDR3 DNA reads as TGTGCCAGCGGCCCAGGGGGAGGGCTGAACACTGAAGCTTTCTTT. Protein product: CASGPGGGLNTEAFF.

This rearrangement joins TRBV6-4 to TRBJ2-7; 7 bases are shared with TRBD2. Looked up from germline, CDR1 is MRHNA and CDR2 is SNTAGT. The CDR3 has 13 amino acids. The junction had 3 bases not matched to a gene; V was cut back by 5 bases and J by 2 bases. The CDR3 protein is CASSPAGPYEQYF. CDR3 DNA: TGTGCCAGCAGTCCAGCGGGGCCCTACGAGCAGTACTTC.

This sequence joins TRBV5-1 and TRBJ1-1; no clear D. Germline V lookup: CDR1 SGHRS, CDR2 YFSETQ. The CDR3 sequence is 13 residues long. The V end was cut by 3 bases, the J end by 0 bases, with 6 bases between. Written as DNA, the CDR3 is TGCGCCAGCAGCTCTACAGTGAACACTGAAGCTTTCTTT. Amino acid sequence: CASSSTVNTEAFF.

This clone turned up a few times. The V call is TRBV6-5, the J call TRBJ2-3, with 11 bases aligning to TRBD2. J lost 4 bases, V lost 5 bases, and 5 bases had no gene match. The V gene's germline CDR1 is MNHEY and CDR2 SVGAGI. The CDR3 contains 15 residues. This CDR3 reads CASSTSGSGADTQYF. The CDR3 nucleotides read TGTGCCAGCAGTACTAGCGGGAGTGGGGCAGATACGCAGTATTTT.

The DNA for the CDR3 is TGTGCCTGGAGTGTACCCCTCTTTCCGAGATTCTATGGCTACACCTTC. This gives the protein CAWSVPLFPRFYGYTF. The chain has TRBV30 and TRBJ1-2; D is uncertain. Looked up from germline, CDR1 is GTSNPN and CDR2 is SVGIG (reference sequence). CDR3 length equals 16 residues. The V gene lost 0 bases and the J gene lost 4 bases, with 18 bases spanning the gap.

The chain carries TRBV9 and TRBJ1-5; D possibly corresponds to TRBD1 (5 bases). Germline V gene sequence: CDR1 SGDLS, CDR2 YYNGEE. V was trimmed by 0 bases and J by 7 bases, leaving 8 bases between them. The CDR3 is 13 amino acids. CDR3 coding DNA: TGTGCCAGCAGCGTAGGACAGTCCCAGCCCCAGCATTTT. This codes for CASSVGQSQPQHF. Supplemented by reference TRBV9 and TRBJ1-5, the full variable domain reads DSGVTQTPKHLITATGQRVTLRCSPRSGDLSVYWYQQSLDQGLQFLIQYYNGEERAKGNILERFSAQQFPDLHSELNLSSLELGDSALYFCASSVGQSQPQHFGDGTRLSIL.

Only a few counts were recorded for this clone. The J gene is TRBJ2-3, the V gene TRBV6-5; D perhaps matches TRBD2 (6 bases). CDR1 and CDR2 (germline): MNHEY, SVGAGI. The CDR3 covers 14 residues. Trimming removed 6 bases at V and 0 bases at J, with 10 bases between. The CDR3 region has the DNA TGTGCCAGCAGATCCGGGGGTAGCACAGATACGCAGTATTTT. Translated, it gives CASRSGGSTDTQYF.

This rearrangement joins TRBV4-1 to TRBJ1-1; D gene ambiguous. Germline assignment: CDR1 MGHRA and CDR2 YSYEKL. Between the trimmed V and J ends, which lost 0 bases and 4 bases, there was a span of 3 bases. The CDR3 sequence is 12 residues long. The CDR3 nucleotides are TGCGCCAGCAGCCAAGACTTCACTGAAGCTTTCTTT. Translation: CASSQDFTEAFF.

The rearrangement joins TRBV11-2 to TRBJ1-4; D is unclear. Per germline, CDR1 SGHAT and CDR2 FQNNGV. The V and J ends lost 4 bases and 4 bases respectively, with 10 bases between them. The CDR3 sequence is 14 residues long. CDR3 bases: TGTGCCAGCAGCTCGGGCCTGTTTAATGAAAAACTGTTTTTT. Translated: CASSSGLFNEKLFF.

The chain carries TRBV7-3 and TRBJ2-1, with 7 bases that match TRBD2. There are 15 residues in the CDR3. The V gene end was trimmed by 3 bases and the J gene end by 0 bases; junction bases not matched to a gene: 2. Germline-derived CDR1 and CDR2 are SGHTA and FQGTGA. The CDR3 nucleotides read TGTGCCAGCAGCTTTGGGAGGGGCTCCTACAATGAGCAGTTCTTC. This codes for CASSFGRGSYNEQFF.

The rearrangement joins TRBV27 to TRBJ2-7; TRBD1 matches 7 bases. V was pared by 6 bases and J by 1 base, with 9 bases of the junction left unmatched. The CDR3 runs to 15 residues. The germline gives CDR1 MNHEY, CDR2 SMNVEV (reference sequence). The CDR3 DNA reads TGTGCCAGCAGCCGAAAGGGACAGAGTTCCTACGAGCAGTACTTC. It yields the protein CASSRKGQSSYEQYF.

A single count supports this clone. The genes are TRBV29-1 and TRBJ2-7, with 9 bases fitting TRBD1. The V gene end was trimmed by 0 bases and the J gene end by 5 bases; junction bases not matched to a gene: 8. This CDR3 is 15 amino acids long. Germline V gives CDR1 SQVTM, CDR2 ANQGSEA. The CDR3 DNA reads as TGCAGCGTTGAAGATACCTACAGGGGGCTGAACGAGCAGTACTTC. This sequence encodes CSVEDTYRGLNEQYF.